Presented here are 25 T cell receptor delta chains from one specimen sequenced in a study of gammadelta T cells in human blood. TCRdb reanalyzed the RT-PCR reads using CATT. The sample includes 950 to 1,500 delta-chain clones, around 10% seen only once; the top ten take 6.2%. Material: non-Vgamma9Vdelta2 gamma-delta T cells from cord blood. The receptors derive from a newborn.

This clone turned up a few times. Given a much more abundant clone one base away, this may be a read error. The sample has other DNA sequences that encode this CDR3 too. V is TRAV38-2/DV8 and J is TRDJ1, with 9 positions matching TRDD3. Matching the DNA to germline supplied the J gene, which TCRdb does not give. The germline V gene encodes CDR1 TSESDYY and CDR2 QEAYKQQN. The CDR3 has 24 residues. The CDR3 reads CAYRSAHPILETGGHNGYTDKLIF. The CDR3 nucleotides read TGTGCTTATAGGAGCGCCCACCCGATCCTCGAAACTGGGGGACACAACGGGTACACTGATAAACTCATCTTT.

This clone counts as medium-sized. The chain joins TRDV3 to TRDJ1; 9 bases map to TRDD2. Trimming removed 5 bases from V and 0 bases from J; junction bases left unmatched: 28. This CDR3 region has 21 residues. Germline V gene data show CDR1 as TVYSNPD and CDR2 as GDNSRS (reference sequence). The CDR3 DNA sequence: TGTGCCAGTCGCGCCCTTCCTACGCAGATAAGCAGTGCCTCGGACACCGATAAACTCATCTTT. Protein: CASRALPTQISSASDTDKLIF.

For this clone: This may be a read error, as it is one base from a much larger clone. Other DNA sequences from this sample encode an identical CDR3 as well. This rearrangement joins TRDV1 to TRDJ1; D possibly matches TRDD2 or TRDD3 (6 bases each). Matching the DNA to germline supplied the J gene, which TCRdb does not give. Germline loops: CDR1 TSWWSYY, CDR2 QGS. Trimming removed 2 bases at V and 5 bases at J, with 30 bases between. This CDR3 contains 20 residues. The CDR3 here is CALGEIWPSHPWGAPDKLIF. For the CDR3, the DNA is TGTGCTCTTGGGGAAATCTGGCCTTCCCACCCGTGGGGGGCTCCAGATAAACTCATCTTT.

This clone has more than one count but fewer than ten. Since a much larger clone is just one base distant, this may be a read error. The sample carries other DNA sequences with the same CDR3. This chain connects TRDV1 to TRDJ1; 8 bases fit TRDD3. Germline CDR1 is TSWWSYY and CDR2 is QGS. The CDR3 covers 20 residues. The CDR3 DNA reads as TGTGCTCTTGGGGAATCCGACTCAGTGGGGGGATATCCGTACACTGATAAACTCATCTTT. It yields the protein CALGESDSVGGYPYTDKLIF.

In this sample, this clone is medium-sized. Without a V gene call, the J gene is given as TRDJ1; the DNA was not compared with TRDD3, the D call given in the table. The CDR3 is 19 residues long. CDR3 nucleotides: TGTGCCTCCCCCCTCATGCCGTGGGGATACTGGGCGTACACCGATAAACTCATCTTT. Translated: CASPLMPWGYWAYTDKLIF.

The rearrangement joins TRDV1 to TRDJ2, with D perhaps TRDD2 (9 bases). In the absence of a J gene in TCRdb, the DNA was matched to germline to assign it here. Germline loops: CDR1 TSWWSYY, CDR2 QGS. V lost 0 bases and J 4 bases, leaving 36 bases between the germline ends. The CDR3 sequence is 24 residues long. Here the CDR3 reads CALGELASAFLRTGGQLPTAQLFF. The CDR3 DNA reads TGTGCTCTTGGGGAACTAGCTTCGGCCTTCCTACGTACTGGGGGCCAACTACCGACAGCACAACTCTTCTTT.

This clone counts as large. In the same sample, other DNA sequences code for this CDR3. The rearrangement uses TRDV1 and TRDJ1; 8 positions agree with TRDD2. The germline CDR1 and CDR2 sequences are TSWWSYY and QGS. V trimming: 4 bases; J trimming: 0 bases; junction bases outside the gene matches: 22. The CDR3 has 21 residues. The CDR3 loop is CALGGDRASYTKRGDTDKLIF. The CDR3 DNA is TGTGCTCTTGGGGGAGATAGGGCTTCCTACACAAAGAGAGGAGACACCGATAAACTCATCTTT.

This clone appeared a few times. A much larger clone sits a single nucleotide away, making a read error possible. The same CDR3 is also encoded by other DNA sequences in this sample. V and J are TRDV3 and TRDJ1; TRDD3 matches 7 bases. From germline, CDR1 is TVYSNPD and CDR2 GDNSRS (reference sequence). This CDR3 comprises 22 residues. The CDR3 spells CAWGVPGASHLKLGKYTDKLIF. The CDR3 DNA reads TGTGCCTGGGGGGTCCCCGGTGCCTCCCACCTCAAACTGGGGAAGTACACAGATAAACTCATCTTT.

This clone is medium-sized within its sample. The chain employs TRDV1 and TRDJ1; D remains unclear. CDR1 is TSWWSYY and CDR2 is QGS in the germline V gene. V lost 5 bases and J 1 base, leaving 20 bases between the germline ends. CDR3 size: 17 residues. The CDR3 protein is CALGSVGVGRRTDKLIF. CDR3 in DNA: TGTGCTCTTGGGTCCGTGGGTGTGGGCCGACGCACCGATAAACTCATCTTT.

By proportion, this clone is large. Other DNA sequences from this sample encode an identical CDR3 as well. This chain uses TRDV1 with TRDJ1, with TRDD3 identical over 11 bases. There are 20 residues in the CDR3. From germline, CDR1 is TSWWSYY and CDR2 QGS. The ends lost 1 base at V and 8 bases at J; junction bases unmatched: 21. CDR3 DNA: TGTGCTCTTGGGGAACCCCGAACTATCCCTGACTGGGGGATATTCGGGAAACTCATCTTT. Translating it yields CALGEPRTIPDWGIFGKLIF.

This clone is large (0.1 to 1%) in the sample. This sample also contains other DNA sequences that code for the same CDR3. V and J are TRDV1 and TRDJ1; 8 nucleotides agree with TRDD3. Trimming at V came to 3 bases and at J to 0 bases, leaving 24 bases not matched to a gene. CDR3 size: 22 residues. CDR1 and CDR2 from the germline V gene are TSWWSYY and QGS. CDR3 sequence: CALGELGLSLILGAPYTDKLIF. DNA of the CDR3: TGTGCTCTTGGGGAGTTAGGCCTTTCCCTTATACTGGGGGCTCCGTACACCGATAAACTCATCTTT.

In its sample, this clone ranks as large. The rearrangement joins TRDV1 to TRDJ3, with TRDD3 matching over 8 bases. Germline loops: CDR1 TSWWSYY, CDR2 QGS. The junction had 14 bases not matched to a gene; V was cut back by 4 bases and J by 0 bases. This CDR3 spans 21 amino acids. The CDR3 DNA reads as TGTGCTCTTGGGGGCCTCCTTCGACTGGGGGGCAGCTCCTGGGACACCCGACAGATGTTTTTC. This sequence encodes CALGGLLRLGGSSWDTRQMFF.

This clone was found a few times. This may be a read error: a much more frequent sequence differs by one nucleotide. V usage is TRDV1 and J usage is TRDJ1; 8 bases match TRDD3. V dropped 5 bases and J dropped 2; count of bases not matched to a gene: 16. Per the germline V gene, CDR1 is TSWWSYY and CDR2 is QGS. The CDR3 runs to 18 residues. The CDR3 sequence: CALGPHGEGDMLTDKLIF. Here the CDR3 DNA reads TGTGCTCTTGGGCCCCATGGGGAGGGGGATATGTTAACCGATAAACTCATCTTT.

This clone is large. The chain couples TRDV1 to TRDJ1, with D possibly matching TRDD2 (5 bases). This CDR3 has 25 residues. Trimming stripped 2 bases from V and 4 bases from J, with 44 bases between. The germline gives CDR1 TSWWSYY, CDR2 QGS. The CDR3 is CALGEYESQSGEFPSFPTGYDKLIF. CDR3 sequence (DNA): TGTGCTCTTGGGGAATATGAGTCCCAGTCCGGTGAATTTCCCTCGTTCCCTACGGGGTACGATAAACTCATCTTT.

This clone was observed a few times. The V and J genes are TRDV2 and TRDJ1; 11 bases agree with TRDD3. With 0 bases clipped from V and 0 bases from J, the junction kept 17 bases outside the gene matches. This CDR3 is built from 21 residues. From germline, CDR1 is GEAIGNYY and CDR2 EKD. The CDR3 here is CACDTGDDWGINGGYTDKLIF. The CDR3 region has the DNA TGTGCCTGTGACACCGGGGACGACTGGGGGATAAATGGGGGGTACACCGATAAACTCATCTTT.

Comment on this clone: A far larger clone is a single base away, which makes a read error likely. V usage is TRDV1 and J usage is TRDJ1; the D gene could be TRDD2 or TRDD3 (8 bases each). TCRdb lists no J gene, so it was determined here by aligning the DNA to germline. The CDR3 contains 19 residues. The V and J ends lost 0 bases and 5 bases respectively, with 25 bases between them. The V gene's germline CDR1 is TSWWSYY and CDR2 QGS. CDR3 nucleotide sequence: TGTGCTCTTGGGGAACTCTTCCTACCCGTACTGGGGGTTCCTGATAAACTCATCTTT. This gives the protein CALGELFLPVLGVPDKLIF.

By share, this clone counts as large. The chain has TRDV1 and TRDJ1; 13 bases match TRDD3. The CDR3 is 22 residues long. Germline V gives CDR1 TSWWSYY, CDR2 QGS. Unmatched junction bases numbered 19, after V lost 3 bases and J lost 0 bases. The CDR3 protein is CALGDLDSRTGGYGGNTDKLIF. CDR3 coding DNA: TGTGCTCTTGGGGACCTAGATTCCCGTACTGGGGGATACGGGGGCAACACCGATAAACTCATCTTT.

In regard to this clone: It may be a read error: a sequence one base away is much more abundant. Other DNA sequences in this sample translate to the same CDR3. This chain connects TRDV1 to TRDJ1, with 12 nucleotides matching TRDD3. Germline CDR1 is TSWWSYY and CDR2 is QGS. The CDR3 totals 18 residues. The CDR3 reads CALCTLGDTRGYTDKLIF. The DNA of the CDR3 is TGTGCTCTTTGTACGCTGGGGGATACGAGGGGGTACACTGATAAACTCATCTTT.

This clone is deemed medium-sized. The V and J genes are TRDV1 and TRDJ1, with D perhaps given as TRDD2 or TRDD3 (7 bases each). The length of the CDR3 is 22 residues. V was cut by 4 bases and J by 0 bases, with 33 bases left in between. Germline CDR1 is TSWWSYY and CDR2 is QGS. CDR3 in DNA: TGTGCTCTTGGGGGAACCGGCCTTCCTTTTACTGGGGACGAGGGGGACACCGATAAACTCATCTTT. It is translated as CALGGTGLPFTGDEGDTDKLIF.

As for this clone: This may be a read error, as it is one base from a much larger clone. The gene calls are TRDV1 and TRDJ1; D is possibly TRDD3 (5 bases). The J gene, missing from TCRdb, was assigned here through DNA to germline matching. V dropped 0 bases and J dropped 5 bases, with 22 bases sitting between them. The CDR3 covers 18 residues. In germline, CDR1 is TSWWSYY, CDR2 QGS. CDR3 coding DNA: TGTGCTCTTGGGGAACTAGTTTTTGTTCGGGGGTACGCTGATAAACTCATCTTT. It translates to CALGELVFVRGYADKLIF.

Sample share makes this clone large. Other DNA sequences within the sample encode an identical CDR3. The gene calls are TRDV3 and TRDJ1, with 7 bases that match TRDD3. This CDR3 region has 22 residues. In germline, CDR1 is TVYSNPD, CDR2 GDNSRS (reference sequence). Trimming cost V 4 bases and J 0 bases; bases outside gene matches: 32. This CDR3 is CAWGVPGASHLKLGKYTDKLIF. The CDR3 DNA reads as TGTGCCTGGGGGGTCCCCGGTGCCTCCCACCTCAAACTGGGGAAGTACACCGATAAACTCATCTTT.

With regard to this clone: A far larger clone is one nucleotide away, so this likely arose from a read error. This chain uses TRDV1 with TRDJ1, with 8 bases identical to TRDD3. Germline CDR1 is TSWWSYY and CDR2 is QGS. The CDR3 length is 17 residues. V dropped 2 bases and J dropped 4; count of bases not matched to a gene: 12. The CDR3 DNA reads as TGTGCTCTTGGGGAAGTGGGACCTAGGGGATACATCGATAAACTCATCTTT. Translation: CALGEVGPRGYIDKLIF.

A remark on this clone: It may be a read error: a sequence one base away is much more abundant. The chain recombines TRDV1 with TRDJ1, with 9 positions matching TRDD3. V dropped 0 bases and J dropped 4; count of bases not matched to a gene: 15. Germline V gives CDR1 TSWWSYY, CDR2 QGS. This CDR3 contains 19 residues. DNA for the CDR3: TGTGCTCTTGGGGAACTAAGGATTTCCTGGGGGATTGTGGACGATAAACTCATCTTT. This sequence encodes CALGELRISWGIVDDKLIF.

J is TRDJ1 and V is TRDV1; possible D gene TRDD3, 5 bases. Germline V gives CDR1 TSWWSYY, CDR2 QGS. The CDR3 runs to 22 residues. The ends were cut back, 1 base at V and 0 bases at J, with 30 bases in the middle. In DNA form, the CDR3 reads TGTGCTCTTGGGGAACGGTCCGGGGCCCTGGTCTCGGGGGGCCCGTACACCGATAAACTCATCTTT. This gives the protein CALGERSGALVSGGPYTDKLIF.

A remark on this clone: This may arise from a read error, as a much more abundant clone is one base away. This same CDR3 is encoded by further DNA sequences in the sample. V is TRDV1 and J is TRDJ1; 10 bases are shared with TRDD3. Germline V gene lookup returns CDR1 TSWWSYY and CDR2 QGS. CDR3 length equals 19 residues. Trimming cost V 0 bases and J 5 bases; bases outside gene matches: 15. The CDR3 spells CALGELVDLGDRSTDKLIF. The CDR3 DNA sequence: TGTGCTCTTGGGGAACTAGTCGATCTGGGGGATAGGAGTACAGATAAACTCATCTTT.